One and the same sample provided the 16 T cell receptor beta chains below, sequenced in a study of spatial heterogeneity in lung cancer (dated by TCRdb to between 2018 and 2020). Results and caveats for the whole study, not just this receptor: The tumor nonsynonymous mutation count correlated with the number of expanded alpha and beta TCRs within the tumor.

Explained via the paper, the time point label denotes: sample taken at primary tumor resection. Libraries came from 5' RACE. TCRdb names NextSeq 500 as the instrument used. Using fastp at Q25 and MiXCR, TCRdb reprocessed the public reads and kept productive beta chains. Identical CDR3 proteins give one entry, which carries the most common genes and DNA. In all, the sample holds around 100,000 distinct CDR3 sequences, and around 4.3% of those were seen once. 20% to 25% of the sample rests with the top ten. No antigen is known for these receptors. This sample comprised lung tumor tissue, obtained at surgery. These receptors all stem from a male donor with early-stage non-small cell lung cancer.

This clonotype was observed many times. CDR3 in DNA: TGCGCCAGCAGCCTGAGCCTCGATGAGCAGTTCTTC. Amino acids: CASSLSLDEQFF. The chain combines TRBV5-1 with TRBJ2-1, with D unclear. Germline V gene lookup returns CDR1 SGHRS and CDR2 YFSETQ. Trimming removed 4 bases from V and 8 bases from J, with 10 bases in between. The CDR3 is made up of 12 amino acids.

This clonotype appeared many times. The chain carries TRBV27 and TRBJ2-7; 10 bases are a match to TRBD2. This CDR3 spans 13 amino acids. The junction had 9 bases not matched to a gene; V was cut back by 6 bases and J by 10 bases. Germline loops: CDR1 MNHEY, CDR2 SMNVEV (reference sequence). As DNA, the CDR3 is TGTGCCAGCAGAAGGGAACTAGCGGGATCCCAGTACTTC. Encoded protein: CASRRELAGSQYF.

There are many counts of this clonotype. The chain uses TRBV10-3 and TRBJ1-5, with a tentative D call TRBD1 (6 bases). V lost 5 bases to trimming and J lost 3 bases, with 8 bases between them. Germline loops: CDR1 ENHRY, CDR2 SYGVKD. The CDR3 has 13 amino acids. DNA of the CDR3: TGTGCCATCAGTCGGGACATCAATCAGCCCCAGCATTTT. Translated, it gives CAISRDINQPQHF.

This clonotype was recorded at least ten times. The chain employs TRBV4-1 and TRBJ2-3; D not certain. The CDR3 covers 13 residues. V gave up 3 bases and J gave up 4 bases, with 8 bases separating them. Germline values: CDR1 MGHRA, CDR2 YSYEKL. The CDR3 here is CASSQDQADTQYF. CDR3 nucleotides: TGCGCCAGCAGCCAGGACCAGGCAGATACGCAGTATTTT.

In this sample, this clonotype turned up many times. The chain uses TRBV6-1 and TRBJ2-7; D assignment may be TRBD1 or TRBD2 (5 bases each). The CDR3 loop spans 14 amino acids. Germline V lookup: CDR1 MNHNS, CDR2 SASEGT. V lost 4 bases and J 2 bases, leaving 12 bases between the germline ends. The DNA of the CDR3 is TGTGCCAGCAGTGTTACGCAGGGACCCTACGAGCAGTACTTC. Translation: CASSVTQGPYEQYF.

This clonotype was seen many times. J is TRBJ2-7 and V is TRBV28; 7 bases map to TRBD1. CDR1 MDHEN and CDR2 SYDVKM come from the germline V gene. The CDR3 has 14 amino acids. After removal of 6 bases from V and 2 bases from J, the junction contained 7 bases not matched to a gene. CDR3 sequence: CASRSGQSAYEQYF. The CDR3 nucleotides read TGTGCCAGCAGATCGGGACAGTCTGCCTACGAGCAGTACTTC.

This clonotype was observed at least ten times. This chain uses TRBV5-1 with TRBJ2-2; D is unclear. V lost 5 bases and J lost 7, with 9 bases in between. The CDR3 covers 12 residues. The germline V gene has CDR1 SGHRS and CDR2 YFSETQ. CDR3 sequence reads: CASRGGSGELFF. CDR3 nucleotides: TGCGCCAGCAGAGGCGGCAGCGGGGAGCTGTTTTTT.

The V and J genes are TRBV20-1 and TRBJ1-6, with D unresolved. The CDR3 runs 15 residues. V lost 1 base and J 8 bases, leaving 15 bases between the germline ends. Looked up from germline, CDR1 is DFQATT and CDR2 is SNEGSKA (reference sequence). The DNA for the CDR3 is TGCAGTGCTAGAGGGCGTAACAGCGGGTATTCACCCCTCCACTTT. Translated: CSARGRNSGYSPLHF.

V is TRBV11-2 and J is TRBJ2-3; 12 bases fit TRBD2. The CDR3 totals 15 residues. Losses at the gene ends were 4 bases for V and 3 bases for J; bases not matched to a gene: 2. The germline V gene encodes CDR1 SGHAT and CDR2 FQNNGV. The CDR3 DNA sequence: TGTGCCAGCAGCTCTAGCGGGAGGGGGACAGATACGCAGTATTTT. The encoded protein is CASSSSGRGTDTQYF.

This chain connects TRBV6-5 to TRBJ2-4; 9 bases map to TRBD1. The V and J ends lost 0 bases and 7 bases, in that order; junction bases with no gene match: 7. This CDR3 comprises 16 residues. Germline values: CDR1 MNHEY, CDR2 SVGAGI. The CDR3 spells CASSYSKYRGRNIQYF. CDR3 bases: TGTGCCAGCAGTTACTCAAAGTACAGGGGGCGGAACATTCAGTACTTC.

This clonotype was detected ten times or more. This chain uses TRBV28 with TRBJ1-5; a possible D gene is TRBD1 (5 bases). Trimming left V 5 bases short and J 7 bases short, with 15 bases between. The CDR3 consists of 14 residues. Germline assignment: CDR1 MDHEN and CDR2 SYDVKM. In DNA, the CDR3 is TGTGCCAGCAGTAAGCCGGGACCAAGGCAGCCCCAGCATTTT. Encoded protein: CASSKPGPRQPQHF.

Many counts were recorded for this clonotype. The rearrangement links TRBV29-1 to TRBJ2-5; D unresolved. CDR1 is SQVTM and CDR2 is ANQGSEA in the germline V gene. The CDR3 is 13 amino acids. V was pared by 5 bases and J by 1 base, with 11 bases between. As DNA, the CDR3 is TGCAGCGTTTACATGGGGTTCCAAGAGACCCAGTACTTC. Residues: CSVYMGFQETQYF.

Many counts were recorded for this clonotype. V usage is TRBV20-1 and J usage is TRBJ2-3; D unresolved. Trimming took 6 bases from V and 0 from J, leaving 10 bases between them. This CDR3 has 13 amino acids. Germline V CDR1 and CDR2: DFQATT, SNEGSKA (reference sequence). The chain's CDR3 is CSANTVSTDTQYF. CDR3 sequence (DNA): TGCAGTGCCAATACCGTGAGCACAGATACGCAGTATTTT.

This clonotype has a count of ten or more. The CDR3 loop is CASSGGRGADTQYF. The CDR3 region has the DNA TGTGCCAGCAGCGGCGGGAGAGGCGCAGATACGCAGTATTTT. V and J are TRBV9 and TRBJ2-3; 7 bases match TRBD2. The CDR3 runs 14 residues. The J segment lost 4 bases and the V segment lost 3 bases, leaving 5 bases of the junction unmatched. Germline V gives CDR1 SGDLS, CDR2 YYNGEE.

CDR3: CALGGFGTEAFF. For the CDR3, the DNA is TGTGCCTTAGGGGGATTCGGCACTGAAGCTTTCTTT. The V gene is TRBV6-5, the J gene TRBJ1-1; the D gene is possibly TRBD1 (6 bases). Trimming stripped 11 bases from V and 4 bases from J, with 14 bases between. CDR1 MNHEY and CDR2 SVGAGI come from the germline V gene. The CDR3 loop spans 12 amino acids.

This rearrangement joins TRBV28 to TRBJ2-7; D ambiguous. CDR1 and CDR2 from the germline V gene are MDHEN and SYDVKM. There are 13 residues in the CDR3. V lost 2 bases to trimming and J lost 3 bases, with 8 bases between them. The CDR3 coding sequence is TGTGCCAGCAGTTTAACCAGCAACTACGAGCAGTACTTC. Protein: CASSLTSNYEQYF.